The 27 T cell receptor beta chains in this list originate from one sample, sequenced in a study of blood T cell repertoires in COVID-19 (dated by TCRdb to 2020 to 2021). The library was prepared using the immunoSEQ multiplex PCR assay. TCRdb retrieved this table from immuneACCESS and kept in-frame rearrangements only. Not all clones are present; in checked studies, unresolved V genes account for under half, and no reason is known for the remainder. The sample table shows under 95,000 clones, and 70% to 90% are seen once. The ten largest make up 11% of the sample. Source material: peripheral blood. The receptors were sampled from a human donor in a cohort sampled during active COVID-19.

The gene calls are TRBV11-3 and TRBJ2-3; 8 positions agree with TRBD2. Germline V gene sequence: CDR1 SGHNT, CDR2 YENEEA. V trimming: 4 bases; J trimming: 2 bases; junction bases outside the gene matches: 5. There are 15 residues in the CDR3. The CDR3 loop is CASSSGLADTDTQYF. The CDR3 bases are TGTGCCAGCAGCTCAGGACTAGCAGACACAGATACGCAGTATTTT.

This clone was found once. V and J are TRBV13 and TRBJ2-3; no reliable D call. V was trimmed by 4 bases and J by 0 bases, leaving 8 bases between them. The CDR3 contains 14 residues. Germline-derived CDR1 and CDR2 are PRHDT and FYEKMQ (reference sequence). The CDR3 DNA is TGTGCCAGCAGCTCCCGTCGTAGCACAGATACGCAGTATTTT. It yields the protein CASSSRRSTDTQYF.

The chain uses TRBV18 and TRBJ1-1, with 7 positions matching TRBD1. Germline V CDR1 and CDR2: KGHSH, LQKENI. This CDR3 has 16 amino acids. V was pared by 3 bases and J by 0 bases, with 7 bases of the junction left unmatched. This chain's CDR3 is CASSPNRQGLNTEAFF. Here the CDR3 DNA reads TGTGCCAGCTCACCCAATCGACAGGGTTTGAACACTGAAGCTTTCTTT.

This chain connects TRBV2 to TRBJ2-7; tentatively, D is TRBD1 (7 bases). Germline V gives CDR1 SNHLY, CDR2 FYNNEI. Trimming pared 4 bases from V and 2 bases from J, leaving 12 bases between. The CDR3 extends over 14 amino acids. CDR3 nucleotides: TGTGCCAGCAGTGGGGGGGACAGCCCCTACGAGCAGTACTTC. Translating gives CASSGGDSPYEQYF.

This rearrangement joins TRBV18 to TRBJ2-3, with D perhaps matching TRBD2 (5 bases). The CDR3 has 15 residues. The V end lost 3 bases, the J end lost 6 bases, and 16 bases lay between the germline ends. Looked up from germline, CDR1 is KGHSH and CDR2 is LQKENI. The CDR3 here is CASSPEGPLEDTQYF. The CDR3 region has the DNA TGTGCCAGCTCACCCGAGGGTCCCCTCGAGGATACGCAGTATTTT.

CDR3 amino acids: CASSSETRTYEQYF. The DNA of the CDR3 is TGCGCCAGCAGCTCAGAGACACGCACCTACGAGCAGTACTTC. The chain uses TRBV5-1 and TRBJ2-7, with D unresolved. V dropped 3 bases and J dropped 2 bases, with 12 bases sitting between them. Germline values: CDR1 SGHRS, CDR2 YFSETQ. CDR3 size: 14 residues.

The chain joins TRBV7-3 to TRBJ2-1; the match to TRBD2 covers 8 bases. The CDR3 totals 14 residues. Germline-derived CDR1 and CDR2 are SGHTA and FQGTGA. Losses at the gene ends were 5 bases for V and 5 bases for J; bases not matched to a gene: 5. The CDR3 coding sequence is TGTGCCAGCAGCGTCGGGGGGGCGAACAATGAGCAGTTCTTC. This gives the protein CASSVGGANNEQFF. The full variable domain, rest sourced from reference TRBV7-3 and TRBJ2-1, is GAGVSQTPSNKVTEKGKYVELRCDPISGHTALYWYRQSLGQGPEFLIYFQGTGAADDSGLPNDRFFAVRPEGSVSTLKIQRTERGDSAVYLCASSVGGANNEQFFGPGTRLTVL.

The chain combines TRBV13 with TRBJ1-4, with TRBD1 identical over 7 bases. J was trimmed by 8 bases and V by 0 bases; bases with no gene match: 6. Germline V gene lookup returns CDR1 PRHDT and CDR2 FYEKMQ (reference sequence). CDR3 length: 15 residues. CDR3 residues: CASSLGNRGNEKLFF. CDR3 coding DNA: TGTGCCAGCAGCTTAGGGAACAGGGGCAACGAAAAACTGTTTTTT.

The rearrangement uses TRBV5-1 and TRBJ2-7, with 7 positions matching TRBD1. V lost 5 bases and J lost 3; bases outside the gene matches: 8. This CDR3 is 14 amino acids long. Germline values: CDR1 SGHRS, CDR2 YFSETQ. The CDR3 protein is CASSEGQGVYEQYF. Written as DNA, the CDR3 is TGCGCCAGCAGTGAGGGCCAGGGGGTCTACGAGCAGTACTTC.

In DNA, the CDR3 is TGTGCCAGCAGCTGGAGCGGGAGTGAAGCCTACGAGCAGTACTTC. Translation gives CASSWSGSEAYEQYF. This chain joins TRBV5-5 and TRBJ2-7; 8 nucleotides match TRBD2. Germline V gene data show CDR1 as SGHKS and CDR2 as YYEKEE (reference sequence). Unmatched junction bases numbered 7, after V lost 3 bases and J lost 2 bases. The CDR3 is 15 amino acids.

The V gene is TRBV5-1, the J gene TRBJ1-2; D possibly corresponds to TRBD1 (5 bases). V was shortened by 1 base and J by 5 bases, with 21 bases between the two germline ends. The germline V gene has CDR1 SGHRS and CDR2 YFSETQ. This CDR3 spans 17 amino acids. The chain's CDR3 is CASSLSGAGQTGYGYTF. CDR3 coding DNA: TGCGCCAGCAGCTTGTCTGGGGCAGGACAAACCGGTTATGGCTACACCTTC.

This chain joins TRBV7-2 and TRBJ2-2; a weak D match, TRBD1 (6 bases). This CDR3 comprises 15 residues. Per the germline V gene, CDR1 is SGHTA and CDR2 is FQGNSA. Trimming shortened V by 5 bases and J by 4 bases, and 14 bases separated the two germline ends. CDR3: CASSPLQGPTGELFF. The CDR3 DNA reads TGTGCCAGCAGCCCCTTACAGGGTCCCACCGGGGAGCTGTTTTTT. Complete variable domain (other parts from reference TRBV7-2 and TRBJ2-2): GAGVSQSPSNKVTEKGKDVELRCDPISGHTALYWYRQSLGQGLEFLIYFQGNSAPDKSGLPSDRFSAERTGGSVSTLTIQRTQQEDSAVYLCASSPLQGPTGELFFGEGSRLTVL.

V and J are TRBV25-1 and TRBJ2-6, with a tentative D call TRBD2 (6 bases). The CDR3 has 15 residues. Germline V lookup: CDR1 MGHDK, CDR2 SYGVNS. Trimming took 6 bases from V and 0 from J, leaving 9 bases between them. The CDR3 DNA reads as TGTGCCAGCAGGACCGGGAGCTCTGGGGCCAACGTCCTGACTTTC. It is translated as CASRTGSSGANVLTF.

The CDR3 spells CASSITYQGTGNTIYF. The CDR3 nucleotides read TGTGCCAGTAGTATAACGTACCAGGGGACTGGAAACACCATATATTTT. This chain links TRBV19 with TRBJ1-3, with D possibly matching TRBD1 (6 bases). The CDR3 has 16 amino acids. The germline V gene encodes CDR1 LNHDA and CDR2 SQIVND (reference sequence). The V gene lost 2 bases and the J gene lost 2 bases, with 13 bases spanning the gap.

The chain couples TRBV15 to TRBJ1-3; 7 bases are shared with TRBD1. The CDR3 consists of 13 residues. After removal of 11 bases from V and 4 bases from J, the junction contained 8 bases not matched to a gene. Germline CDR1 and CDR2: LNHNV and YYDKDF (reference sequence). CDR3 nucleotides: TGTGCCGCGACAAGGGACAGAGGAAACACCATATATTTT. It specifies CAATRDRGNTIYF. Combining the CDR3 with reference TRBV15 and TRBJ1-3 gives the whole variable domain DAMVIQNPRYQVTQFGKPVTLSCSQTLNHNVMYWYQQKSSQAPKLLFHYYDKDFNNEADTPDNFQSRRPNTSFCFLDIRSPGLGDTAMYLCAATRDRGNTIYFGEGSWLTVV.

V gene TRBV25-1 combines with J gene TRBJ1-2, with D tentatively TRBD1 (5 bases). In germline, CDR1 is MGHDK, CDR2 SYGVNS. V shed 8 bases and J shed 7 bases, with 11 bases lying between them. This CDR3 spans 11 amino acids. The CDR3 reads CASGDGGGYTF. DNA for the CDR3: TGTGCCAGCGGGGACGGGGGTGGCTACACCTTC.

This clone was seen once. The rearrangement uses TRBV29-1 and TRBJ2-3, with a possible D match to TRBD2 (5 bases). Germline CDR1 reads SQVTM; CDR2 reads ANQGSEA. Trimming removed 6 bases at V and 6 bases at J, with 22 bases between. The CDR3 is 15 residues long. The CDR3 DNA is TGCAGCGTCAGCCGGGGTTCTGCCCGCGGGGATACGCAGTATTTT. It codes for CSVSRGSARGDTQYF.

This clone was detected a few times. The genes are TRBV4-1 and TRBJ1-5, with 7 bases aligning to TRBD1. Germline V gene lookup returns CDR1 MGHRA and CDR2 YSYEKL. V was clipped by 1 base and J by 6 bases; unmatched bases: 6. The CDR3 loop spans 15 amino acids. CDR3 sequence: CASSQVTGFGQPQHF. The CDR3 DNA follows: TGCGCCAGCAGCCAAGTGACAGGGTTCGGTCAGCCCCAGCATTTT.

CDR3 sequence reads: CASSFGGGRGTGELFF. CDR3 nucleotides: TGTGCCAGTAGTTTCGGCGGGGGAAGGGGGACCGGGGAGCTGTTTTTT. J is TRBJ2-2 and V is TRBV19, with D maybe TRBD2 (7 bases). Looked up from germline, CDR1 is LNHDA and CDR2 is SQIVND (reference sequence). V was pared by 5 bases and J by 5 bases, with 18 bases between. This CDR3 region has 16 residues. Together with reference TRBV19 and TRBJ2-2, the CDR3 gives the full variable domain: DGGITQSPKYLFRKEGQNVTLSCEQNLNHDAMYWYRQDPGQGLRLIYYSQIVNDFQKGDIAEGYSVSREKKESFPLTVTSAQKNPTAFYLCASSFGGGRGTGELFFGEGSRLTVL.

The gene calls are TRBV6-2 or TRBV6-3 and TRBJ1-1; tentatively, D is TRBD1 (6 bases). CDR1 is MNHEY and CDR2 is SVGEGT in the germline V gene. V shed 4 bases and J shed 4 bases, with 25 bases lying between them. The CDR3 consists of 18 residues. CDR3 in DNA: TGTGCCAGCAGTTTGGATTCTCGGCGGACAGCCGGGGTCACTGAAGCTTTCTTT. Protein: CASSLDSRRTAGVTEAFF.

The rearrangement uses TRBV27 and TRBJ1-4, with TRBD1 as a possible D gene (5 bases). The V end lost 2 bases, the J end lost 5 bases, and 12 bases lay between the germline ends. The germline V gene has CDR1 MNHEY and CDR2 SMNVEV (reference sequence). The CDR3 runs 15 residues. The CDR3: CASSLAGTGNEKLFF. CDR3 DNA sequence: TGTGCCAGCAGTTTAGCCGGGACTGGGAATGAAAAACTGTTTTTT.

The V and J genes are TRBV5-1 and TRBJ1-1; weak D call: TRBD1 (5 bases). This CDR3 is 14 amino acids long. Trimming stripped 0 bases from V and 1 base from J, with 7 bases between. The germline V gene has CDR1 SGHRS and CDR2 YFSETQ. This CDR3 is CASSLEQANTEAFF. The CDR3 DNA reads as TGCGCCAGCAGCTTGGAACAGGCGAACACTGAAGCTTTCTTT.

V and J are TRBV4-2 and TRBJ2-3, with D possibly matching TRBD1 (6 bases). V was clipped by 0 bases and J by 0 bases, with 10 bases between them. Germline values: CDR1 LGHNA, CDR2 YNFKEQ. The CDR3 length is 16 residues. In DNA form, the CDR3 reads TGTGCCAGCAGCCAAGAGAACAGGGTTAGCACAGATACGCAGTATTTT. Its translation: CASSQENRVSTDTQYF.

The chain links TRBV28 to TRBJ1-1; D remains ambiguous. Per germline, CDR1 MDHEN and CDR2 SYDVKM. The CDR3 totals 12 residues. V lost 4 bases and J 4 bases, leaving 7 bases between the germline ends. The CDR3 is CASSSEVTEAFF. CDR3 sequence (DNA): TGTGCCAGCAGTTCAGAAGTCACTGAAGCTTTCTTT.

This sequence joins TRBV5-1 and TRBJ2-3; 10 nucleotides match TRBD2. The CDR3 spans 14 residues. Germline V lookup: CDR1 SGHRS, CDR2 YFSETQ. V lost 3 bases, J lost 7 bases, and 5 bases stayed unmatched. The CDR3 here is CASSSGLASNTQYF. In DNA, the CDR3 is TGCGCCAGCAGCTCGGGACTAGCGTCGAATACGCAGTATTTT.

The CDR3: CSVDGPTADTQYF. CDR3 bases: TGCAGCGTTGACGGACCGACAGCCGATACGCAGTATTTT. This sequence joins TRBV29-1 and TRBJ2-3; a possible D gene is TRBD1 (5 bases). The V end was cut by 3 bases, the J end by 6 bases, with 13 bases between. The CDR3 spans 13 residues. The germline CDR1 and CDR2 sequences are SQVTM and ANQGSEA.

The chain uses TRBV19 and TRBJ2-7; 7 nucleotides match TRBD2. CDR1 LNHDA and CDR2 SQIVND come from the germline V gene (reference sequence). The CDR3 length is 16 residues. V was clipped by 0 bases and J by 3 bases; unmatched bases: 8. CDR3 loop: CASSIDDGGIGYEQYF. The CDR3 nucleotides are TGTGCCAGTAGTATAGACGACGGGGGGATAGGCTACGAGCAGTACTTC.